Listed here are 32 T cell receptor beta chains from one sample, sequenced in a study of T cells in localized non-small cell lung cancer. Profiling relied on immunoSEQ multiplex PCR, and the TCRdb table lists in-frame clones only, not all of them. The sample shows just under 35,000 clones, about 91% of them seen only once. The specimen was peripheral blood mononuclear cells, collected before any cancer treatment. These receptors were obtained from a female donor aged 60 or older with stage II lung adenocarcinoma.

This clone was counted a single time. This chain connects TRBV30 to TRBJ2-7; 7 positions agree with TRBD1. This CDR3 has 14 amino acids. After removal of 6 bases from V and 4 bases from J, the junction contained 12 bases not matched to a gene. Germline CDR1 reads GTSNPN; CDR2 reads SVGIG (reference sequence). CDR3 sequence (DNA): TGTGCCTGCAGTAACAGGGGTGCCAGGTACGAGCAGTACTTC. Translating it yields CACSNRGARYEQYF.

This chain connects TRBV10-3 to TRBJ1-1; D remains ambiguous. Trimming left V 0 bases short and J 6 bases short, with 14 bases between. The CDR3 spans 15 residues. CDR1 is ENHRY and CDR2 is SYGVKD in the germline V gene. DNA for the CDR3: TGTGCCATCAGTGAGTCCCCACGGGTTGTCTCTGAAGCTTTCTTT. Translating it yields CAISESPRVVSEAFF.

V and J are TRBV2 and TRBJ2-7; 7 bases line up with TRBD1. This CDR3 is 13 amino acids long. Germline trimming cut 4 bases from V and 5 bases from J; bases unmatched to any gene: 5. Per the germline V gene, CDR1 is SNHLY and CDR2 is FYNNEI. The CDR3 reads CASSGQGTHEQYF. In DNA, the CDR3 is TGTGCCAGCAGTGGACAGGGAACCCACGAGCAGTACTTC.

In its sample, this clone was seen once. J is TRBJ2-3 and V is TRBV5-1; D not certain. The CDR3 runs to 13 residues. V was cut by 4 bases and J by 5 bases, with 11 bases left in between. Germline CDR1 reads SGHRS; CDR2 reads YFSETQ. This chain's CDR3 is CASSLLERDTQYF. DNA of the CDR3: TGCGCCAGCAGCCTCCTTGAGCGAGATACGCAGTATTTT.

The rearrangement joins TRBV27 to TRBJ2-2; no firm D call. Germline V gene lookup returns CDR1 MNHEY and CDR2 SMNVEV (reference sequence). Trimming left V 4 bases short and J 5 bases short, with 5 bases between. The CDR3 spans 12 residues. DNA for the CDR3: TGTGCCAGCAGTTATAATACCGGGGAGCTGTTTTTT. Translated, it gives CASSYNTGELFF.

V usage is TRBV25-1 and J usage is TRBJ1-6; 9 bases are shared with TRBD1. The germline V gene encodes CDR1 MGHDK and CDR2 SYGVNS. CDR3 size: 17 residues. After removal of 6 bases from V and 4 bases from J, the junction contained 10 bases not matched to a gene. The CDR3 region is CASRPMGQGLYNSPLHF. CDR3 sequence (DNA): TGTGCCAGCAGACCCATGGGACAGGGCCTTTATAATTCACCCCTCCACTTT.

The rearrangement uses TRBV6-6 and TRBJ2-1; no clear D. This CDR3 contains 14 residues. Trimming removed 5 bases at V and 5 bases at J, with 13 bases between. The V gene's germline CDR1 is MNHNY and CDR2 SVGAGI (reference sequence). The CDR3 is CASSRTTMNNEQFF. CDR3 nucleotides: TGTGCCAGCAGTCGGACCACGATGAACAATGAGCAGTTCTTC.

This clone was recorded a few times. This chain links TRBV7-6 with TRBJ1-1, with 7 bases fitting TRBD1. Germline CDR1 reads SGHVS; CDR2 reads FNYEAQ. The CDR3 loop spans 14 amino acids. V dropped 5 bases and J dropped 1; count of bases not matched to a gene: 4. The CDR3, as DNA: TGTGCCAGCAGCGCCCACAGGGGGAACACTGAAGCTTTCTTT. Residues: CASSAHRGNTEAFF. The complete variable domain, with remaining parts taken from reference TRBV7-6 and TRBJ1-1, reads GAGVSQSPRYKVTKRGQDVALRCDPISGHVSLYWYRQALGQGPEFLTYFNYEAQQDKSGLPNDRFSAERPEGSISTLTIQRTEQRDSAMYRCASSAHRGNTEAFFGQGTRLTVV.

This sequence joins TRBV5-1 and TRBJ1-4; TRBD1 might be the D (6 bases). V lost 1 base and J lost 4, with 14 bases in between. Germline assignment: CDR1 SGHRS and CDR2 YFSETQ. CDR3 length: 16 residues. The CDR3: CASSLRDRSLNEKLFF. CDR3 nucleotide sequence: TGCGCCAGCAGCTTGCGAGACAGGAGTCTTAATGAAAAACTGTTTTTT.

This chain uses TRBV6-1 with TRBJ2-3, with 7 bases lining up with TRBD2. The CDR3 sequence is 15 residues long. Germline assignment: CDR1 MNHNS and CDR2 SASEGT. V lost 7 bases, J lost 3 bases, and 10 bases stayed unmatched. Here the CDR3 reads CASIAGVARTDTQYF. As DNA, the CDR3 is TGTGCCAGCATCGCGGGAGTAGCGAGGACAGATACGCAGTATTTT.

J is TRBJ2-5 and V is TRBV28; weak D call: TRBD1 (6 bases). Germline lookup yields CDR1 MDHEN and CDR2 SYDVKM. This CDR3 has 13 residues. V dropped 6 bases and J dropped 6 bases, with 14 bases sitting between them. CDR3 loop: CASSRTEPKTQYF. The CDR3 nucleotides read TGTGCCAGCAGCCGGACAGAACCGAAGACCCAGTACTTC.

This chain uses TRBV6-1 with TRBJ1-1, with 9 bases identical to TRBD1. With V trimmed by 4 bases and J by 7 bases, 10 bases remained unmatched. This CDR3 is built from 15 residues. Germline CDR1 is MNHNS and CDR2 is SASEGT. CDR3 DNA: TGTGCCAGCAGTGGACGTAGGACAGGGGATATTGAAGCTTTCTTT. As protein: CASSGRRTGDIEAFF.

The rearrangement links TRBV7-2 to TRBJ2-3; weak D call: TRBD2 (6 bases). The V end was cut by 3 bases, the J end by 0 bases, with 10 bases between. Germline CDR1 SGHTA, CDR2 FQGNSA. This CDR3 region has 15 residues. The CDR3 sequence is CASSFLATSTDTQYF. CDR3 DNA sequence: TGTGCCAGCAGCTTTCTAGCGACTAGCACAGATACGCAGTATTTT.

This clone was recorded only once. The chain uses TRBV5-1 and TRBJ2-1; D ambiguous. CDR1 and CDR2 from the germline V gene are SGHRS and YFSETQ. V was trimmed by 0 bases and J by 1 base, leaving 5 bases between them. The CDR3 covers 14 residues. CDR3: CASSLESSYNEQFF. CDR3 nucleotides: TGCGCCAGCAGCTTGGAAAGTTCCTACAATGAGCAGTTCTTC. Complete variable domain (other parts from reference TRBV5-1 and TRBJ2-1): KAGVTQTPRYLIKTRGQQVTLSCSPISGHRSVSWYQQTPGQGLQFLFEYFSETQRNKGNFPGRFSGRQFSNSRSEMNVSTLELGDSALYLCASSLESSYNEQFFGPGTRLTVL.

The rearrangement joins TRBV28 to TRBJ2-1, with no clear D. The germline CDR1 and CDR2 sequences are MDHEN and SYDVKM. V lost 6 bases and J lost 7, with 19 bases in between. The CDR3 spans 15 residues. This CDR3 reads CASSPPLARWNEQFF. The CDR3 nucleotides read TGTGCCAGCAGCCCCCCCCTGGCGCGGTGGAATGAGCAGTTCTTC.

V usage is TRBV7-8 and J usage is TRBJ1-5; D possibly corresponds to TRBD1 (6 bases). V lost 0 bases, J lost 9 bases, and 12 bases lay in between. The CDR3 length is 14 residues. The V gene's germline CDR1 is SGHVS and CDR2 FQNEAQ. CDR3 sequence reads: CASSLAGGLGPQHF. The CDR3 DNA reads as TGTGCCAGCAGCTTAGCTGGGGGCCTGGGGCCCCAGCATTTT.

The chain has TRBV29-1 and TRBJ1-2, with D perhaps TRBD1 (5 bases). CDR1 and CDR2 from the germline V gene are SQVTM and ANQGSEA. The ends were cut back, 3 bases at V and 5 bases at J, with 22 bases in the middle. The CDR3 loop spans 16 amino acids. The CDR3 loop is CSVEPSSGAGLYGYTF. CDR3 bases: TGCAGCGTTGAGCCTTCAAGCGGGGCGGGCTTATATGGCTACACCTTC.

The rearrangement joins TRBV19 to TRBJ2-7; TRBD1 agrees at 11 bases. Germline V gives CDR1 LNHDA, CDR2 SQIVND (reference sequence). This CDR3 region has 14 residues. J was trimmed by 6 bases and V by 7 bases; bases with no gene match: 8. CDR3: CASNPRTGGGEQYF. CDR3 coding DNA: TGTGCCAGTAATCCTAGGACAGGGGGCGGCGAGCAGTACTTC.

This rearrangement joins TRBV19 to TRBJ2-2; the D gene is possibly TRBD1 (6 bases). Germline V gives CDR1 LNHDA, CDR2 SQIVND (reference sequence). The V gene lost 8 bases and the J gene lost 2 bases, with 15 bases spanning the gap. The CDR3 length is 15 residues. The CDR3 spells CASSPPGVNTGELFF. The CDR3 DNA is TGTGCCAGTTCACCCCCAGGGGTTAACACCGGGGAGCTGTTTTTT.

This clone was seen just once. The V and J genes are TRBV29-1 and TRBJ1-2, with a possible D match to TRBD1 (5 bases). With 3 bases removed from V and 6 bases from J, the gap between germline ends came to 8 bases. CDR1 and CDR2 (germline): SQVTM, ANQGSEA. This CDR3 comprises 11 residues. CDR3 DNA: TGCAGCGTTGAGTCCAGGGATGGCTACACCTTC. This gives the protein CSVESRDGYTF.

The chain links TRBV28 to TRBJ1-1; D possibly corresponds to TRBD1 (6 bases). CDR1 is MDHEN and CDR2 is SYDVKM in the germline V gene. This CDR3 is built from 12 residues. Trimming cost V 6 bases and J 8 bases, with 13 bases left between them. CDR3 DNA: TGTGCCAGCAGCCTAACAGGGTTGGAAGCTTTCTTT. This gives the protein CASSLTGLEAFF. Full variable domain (rest looked up from reference TRBV28 and TRBJ1-1): DVKVTQSSRYLVKRTGEKVFLECVQDMDHENMFWYRQDPGLGLRLIYFSYDVKMKEKGDIPEGYSVSREKKERFSLILESASTNQTSMYLCASSLTGLEAFFGQGTRLTVV.

The gene calls are TRBV30 and TRBJ1-3; maybe TRBD1 (6 bases). This CDR3 is 15 amino acids long. Trimming removed 5 bases from V and 2 bases from J, with 16 bases in between. Germline assignment: CDR1 GTSNPN and CDR2 SVGIG (reference sequence). The CDR3 DNA is TGTGCCTGGGGGATACAGGGCACGGCTGGAAACACCATATATTTT. It specifies CAWGIQGTAGNTIYF.

The rearrangement uses TRBV30 and TRBJ1-3, with 8 nucleotides matching TRBD1. Germline V gene lookup returns CDR1 GTSNPN and CDR2 SVGIG (reference sequence). CDR3 length: 10 residues. Trimming cost V 7 bases and J 14 bases; bases outside gene matches: 7. CDR3 region: CALFGQGVYF. The CDR3 bases are TGTGCCTTATTCGGACAGGGAGTATATTTT.

This clone was recorded a few times. This sequence joins TRBV5-8 and TRBJ1-5; D is possibly TRBD1 (5 bases). The CDR3 runs 15 residues. The ends were cut back, 1 base at V and 0 bases at J, with 8 bases in the middle. Germline values: CDR1 SGHTS, CDR2 YDEGEE. CDR3 in amino acids: CASSLRGYSNQPQHF. CDR3 nucleotide sequence: TGTGCCAGCAGCTTGCGGGGGTATAGCAATCAGCCCCAGCATTTT.

This clone was seen a single time. The rearrangement links TRBV29-1 to TRBJ1-1, with 7 bases aligning to TRBD1. The CDR3 contains 14 residues. Looked up from germline, CDR1 is SQVTM and CDR2 is ANQGSEA. J lost 3 bases, V lost 7 bases, and 11 bases had no gene match. The CDR3 sequence is CSARGQWRDTEAFF. In nucleotides, the CDR3 is TGCAGCGCTCGGGGACAGTGGAGAGACACTGAAGCTTTCTTT.

This clone showed up just a few times. The genes are TRBV6-1 and TRBJ2-5; tentatively, D is TRBD1 (5 bases). This CDR3 spans 15 amino acids. V was pared by 0 bases and J by 1 base, with 9 bases between. Germline V gene sequence: CDR1 MNHNS, CDR2 SASEGT. CDR3 loop: CASSEALGVQETQYF. The DNA of the CDR3 is TGTGCCAGCAGTGAAGCTCTAGGGGTCCAAGAGACCCAGTACTTC.

The chain has TRBV5-4 and TRBJ2-7; 8 bases align to TRBD1. Germline assignment: CDR1 SGHNT and CDR2 YYREEE (reference sequence). CDR3 length: 15 residues. V trimming: 2 bases; J trimming: 4 bases; junction bases outside the gene matches: 8. The CDR3 nucleotides are TGTGCCAGCAGCTTCCAGGTGACAGGGGATTACGAGCAGTACTTC. Its protein product is CASSFQVTGDYEQYF.

This sequence joins TRBV7-9 and TRBJ1-1; 7 positions agree with TRBD1. V lost 1 base, J lost 4 bases, and 12 bases stayed unmatched. Per the germline V gene, CDR1 is SEHNR and CDR2 is FQNEAQ (reference sequence). This CDR3 comprises 17 residues. The CDR3 loop is CASSLGPGQARGTEAFF. The CDR3 nucleotides read TGTGCCAGCAGCTTAGGGCCCGGACAGGCCCGGGGCACTGAAGCTTTCTTT. Together with reference TRBV7-9 and TRBJ1-1, the CDR3 gives the full variable domain: DTGVSQNPRHKITKRGQNVTFRCDPISEHNRLYWYRQTLGQGPEFLTYFQNEAQLEKSRLLSDRFSAERPKGSFSTLEIQRTEQGDSAMYLCASSLGPGQARGTEAFFGQGTRLTVV.

The chain employs TRBV18 and TRBJ1-2; D is undetermined. The V gene's germline CDR1 is KGHSH and CDR2 LQKENI. CDR3 length: 13 residues. Trimming pared 11 bases from V and 0 bases from J, leaving 13 bases between. CDR3: CASAAQANYGYTF. The CDR3 DNA is TGTGCCTCCGCGGCCCAAGCTAACTATGGCTACACCTTC.

The V call is TRBV6-6, the J call TRBJ1-5; D may be TRBD1 (5 bases). Germline V gives CDR1 MNHNY, CDR2 SVGAGI (reference sequence). The CDR3 totals 13 residues. V lost 7 bases, J lost 11 bases, and 18 bases lay in between. The CDR3 reads CASTRGGVLSQHF. CDR3 sequence (DNA): TGTGCCAGCACCCGCGGGGGGGTCTTGTCCCAGCATTTT.

This chain's CDR3 is CASSLARTGRSDGYTF. Written as DNA, the CDR3 is TGTGCCAGCAGTTTAGCTCGGACAGGTCGGAGCGATGGCTACACCTTC. The chain has TRBV27 and TRBJ1-2, with TRBD1 matching 7 bases. The V gene's germline CDR1 is MNHEY and CDR2 SMNVEV (reference sequence). The CDR3 extends over 16 amino acids. The J segment lost 6 bases and the V segment lost 2 bases, leaving 12 bases of the junction unmatched.

The CDR3 coding sequence is TGTGCCATCAGCTCCTCATCAGCGAGCAATCAGCCCCAGCATTTT. This sequence encodes CAISSSSASNQPQHF. The chain has TRBV10-3 and TRBJ1-5; no clear D gene. With 6 bases removed from V and 1 base from J, the gap between germline ends came to 13 bases. Germline V gives CDR1 ENHRY, CDR2 SYGVKD. The CDR3 length is 15 residues.